This TCR beta chain derives from a study of beta chain features in type 1 diabetes. As for the study in general: All of the samples together had around 110,000,000 sorted cells examined.

The study, taken as a whole, reports: Within each of all four CD4+ subsets, Type 1 diabetes patients had TCRB CDR3s that were moderately but significantly shorter.

This CDR3 is built from 12 residues. V was clipped by 7 bases and J by 4 bases, with 8 bases between them. Germline V gene lookup returns CDR1 SNHLY and CDR2 FYNNEI. As for this clone: Antigen unknown.

Sequenced material consisted of expressed TCRB transcripts (all of the isolated RNA was reverse transcribed). This table comes from immunoSEQ multiplex PCR, and its TCRdb copy is limited to in-frame clones, with some not included. Among approximately 70,000 clones, roughly 49% were seen once, and the ten largest hold roughly 0.7%. The sequenced material came from central memory CD4+ T cells from blood. The chain has TRBV2 and TRBJ1-5; D might be TRBD1 (6 bases). The receptor comes from a man aged 25 to 40 with type 1 diabetes. For the CDR3, the DNA is TGTGCCAGCAACGGACAGAATCAGCCCCAGCATTTT. Encoded protein: CASNGQNQPQHF.